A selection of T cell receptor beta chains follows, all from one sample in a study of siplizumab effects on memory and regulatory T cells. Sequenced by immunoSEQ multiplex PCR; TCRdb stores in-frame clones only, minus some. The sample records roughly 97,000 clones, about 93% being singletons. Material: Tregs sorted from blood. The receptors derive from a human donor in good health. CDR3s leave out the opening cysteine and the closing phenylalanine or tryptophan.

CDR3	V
ASSFRALGGEQY	TRBV6-5
ASRRQGFDNSPLH	TRBV6-6
ASSQGPRATNEKLF	TRBV4-2
ASSQEWGGETQY	TRBV4-1
ASSLPPTQY	TRBV5-5
AIRVGRNTDTQY	TRBV10-3
ASSLRLLSYT	TRBV5-8
ASSYTPNRNSPLH	TRBV6-6
ASSYSTGNQPQH	TRBV6-5
ASSVANRGNYGYT	TRBV9
AISESRGSETQY	TRBV10-3
AISRGDSNQPQH	TRBV10-3
ASSQDPPGALNTEAF	TRBV4-2
ASGVGTGGAGANVLT	TRBV2
ASSKDDTNQETQY	TRBV21-1
ASSLEGTGFSPGNTIY	TRBV5-1
AISEDGLSNQPQH	TRBV10-3
ASSVATSGRSGELF	TRBV9
ASSKGQDYEQY	TRBV11-3
ASSIRGESTEAF	TRBV19
ASSLDGRTGGGQPQH	TRBV11-2
AWMVVGEQY	TRBV30
ASSPRGGSWETQY	TRBV7-2
ASSYRRGGSDTQY	TRBV6-6
ASSPRTGDYEKLF	TRBV27